Given below is one T cell receptor beta chain in context. The data stem from a study of blood T cell repertoires in COVID-19. Sequencing used immunoSEQ multiplex PCR; TCRdb keeps in-frame clones, though not all of them. The sample consists of under 35,000 clones, about nine tenths of them appearing once. CDR1 is SNHLY and CDR2 is FYNNEI in the germline V gene. The CDR3 loop spans 14 amino acids. V was cut by 6 bases and J by 1 base, with 7 bases left in between. The chain recombines TRBV2 with TRBJ1-6; no firm D call. Input material: peripheral blood. This clonotype was sampled from a human donor in a cohort sampled during active COVID-19. Written as DNA, the CDR3 is TGTGCCAGCAGATGGCAATCCTATAATTCACCCCTCCACTTT. It yields the protein CASRWQSYNSPLHF.